This TCR beta chain is from a study of fetal regulatory T cell absence and autoimmunity (dated by TCRdb to 2016 to 2017). General notes on the study: The IPEX patients showed exocrine pancreas autoimmunity in the absence of clinical diabetes.

With regard to this clone: What this receptor recognizes is not known. Base qualities were left out, and no much larger clone turns up one base away.

Clipping removes 3 bases from V and 6 bases from J, with 6 as the unmatched junction base count. The CDR3 holds 16 amino acids from the cysteine to the phenylalanine. Just the 48-base CDR3 DNA is kept, in frame starting at base 1. CDR1 and CDR2 are drawn from the germline V gene: SGHTA, FQGNSA. What the work shows at the level of the full study, not this receptor alone: The oligoclonal enrichment was interpreted as support for antigen-driven autoimmunity in the pancreas before birth in IPEX syndrome. The TCR compartment showed significant oligoclonal enrichment in pancreas versus cord blood, with some top clones over 95-fold enriched. Cord blood and pancreas had broadly similar TRB gene family usage, resembling published neonatal and adult repertoires.

On the immunoSEQ human TCRbeta survey platform, a two-step multiplex PCR amplified and barcoded the TCRbeta CDR3 regions. Sequencing of the libraries was done on Illumina instruments, and IgH was sequenced in parallel from the same samples. In the paper's pipeline: To remove PCR and sequencing errors, raw reads were filtered against IMGT V, D, J definitions and grouped with a nearest-neighbor algorithm. Clones were defined as identical nucleotide sequences, and differential abundance between tissues was assessed by per-clone Fisher exact tests with a pFDR threshold of p<0.01. Clones with frequencies too low for statistical inference were excluded by a minimum inclusion filter of 10 in either sample. Pairwise clonal comparisons used the immunoSEQ Analyzer, and gene family usage was assessed with IMGT tools. Entries here come from immuneACCESS through TCRdb and include only in-frame sequences with V and J called. Some clones fail to appear in such tables; in the studies checked, an unresolved V gene covers under half of the shortfall, and the cause of the remainder is unknown. The V and J calls and the clone size are those of that table, but D and trimming were determined from the DNA. Counted in this sample were about 95,000 clones; around 72% of them appeared once. Of the sample, roughly 2% falls within the top ten clones.

Genomic DNA from frozen pancreas tissue was processed for repertoire sequencing. The DNeasy Blood and Tissue Kit was used to extract roughly 2-3.1 ug of genomic DNA from either umbilical cord blood or frozen pancreas. The TCR originated in a male donor with IPEX syndrome. The specimen sequenced was pancreas tissue. The rearranged segments are TRBV7-2 and TRBJ2-2; TRBD2 matches 11 bases in the middle. The CDR3 reads as follows: CASSFPGLAEAGELFF. The bases are TGTGCCAGCAGCTTTCCGGGACTAGCGGAGGCCGGGGAGCTGTTTTTT. Beyond the CDR3, the reference TRBV7-2 and TRBJ2-2 genes provide the residues; the full variable domain reads: GAGVSQSPSNKVTEKGKDVELRCDPISGHTALYWYRQSLGQGLEFLIYFQGNSAPDKSGLPSDRFSAERTGGSVSTLTIQRTQQEDSAVYLCASSFPGLAEAGELFFGEGSRLTVL.